This TCR beta chain stems from a study of Graves' ophthalmopathy and Graves' hyperthyroidism. Study outcomes and limitations: The model forecast ophthalmopathy progression, reaching roughly 71% sensitivity and around 72% specificity. Blood was where most expanded thyroid clonotypes above 0.001 frequency also turned up.

Comments on this clonotype: Its matching antigen is unknown.

Amplified material comprised TCR beta CDR3 regions derived from RNA transcripts. Amplification began with first-round RT-PCR using HTBI primers, then second-round multiplex PCR was performed. TCRdb used MiXCR to reprocess the multiplex PCR reads, holding one entry per CDR3 protein. The sample includes approximately 700,000 distinct CDR3 sequences, around 40% seen only once; the top ten take 44%. Pregnant or lactating patients and those with other autoimmune diseases or uncontrolled infections were excluded. From fresh peripheral blood, over 9 ml in volume, the PBMCs were obtained. Germline CDR1 reads KGHDR; CDR2 reads SFDVKD. Trimming left V 9 bases short and J 0 bases short, with 19 bases between. CDR3 length: 16 residues.

This receptor was obtained from an adult man with Graves' ophthalmopathy. The specimen was peripheral blood. V gene TRBV24-1 combines with J gene TRBJ1-2; a possible D gene is TRBD1 (5 bases). CDR3 nucleotides: TGTGCCACCGACAGCGACACCGGGCCGCCTAACTATGGCTACACCTTC. It translates to CATDSDTGPPNYGYTF.